These 15 T cell receptor beta chains were all obtained from the same sample, sequenced in a study of PD-1 blockade in classical Hodgkin lymphoma. Some clones are missing from TCRdb's copy, which holds only in-frame ones; the method was immunoSEQ multiplex PCR. The repertoire has roughly 49,000 clones, about 90% of them found once; the top ten carry approximately 15%. The time point was: cycle 4 day 1 (C4D1), after six to seven weeks of nivolumab. All patients experienced relapse after autologous stem cell transplantation, and brentuximab vedotin exposure was variable. The starting material was peripheral blood mononuclear cells (PBMCs), obtained before the fourth cycle of nivolumab. Receptors originate from a human donor with classical Hodgkin lymphoma.

The CDR3 nucleotides read TGCGCCAGCACTAATCCTCGGGGGCATGGCTACACCTTC. Its translation: CASTNPRGHGYTF. The chain has TRBV4-1 and TRBJ1-2; D might be TRBD1 (6 bases). CDR3 length: 13 amino acids. CDR1 and CDR2 from the germline V gene are MGHRA and YSYEKL. V dropped 7 bases and J dropped 6 bases, with 15 bases sitting between them.

This rearrangement joins TRBV6-5 to TRBJ1-5, with D possibly matching TRBD1 (6 bases). CDR1 is MNHEY, CDR2 SVGAGI, per germline. The V end lost 5 bases, the J end lost 6 bases, and 17 bases lay between the germline ends. The CDR3 covers 15 residues. CDR3 sequence (DNA): TGTGCCAGCAGTAGGGGCTCCAGGGGAGGTCAGCCCCAGCATTTT. Translating it yields CASSRGSRGGQPQHF.

This clone came up once. The chain links TRBV5-1 to TRBJ2-7; TRBD2 aligns across 9 bases. Germline V gene sequence: CDR1 SGHRS, CDR2 YFSETQ. The ends lost 6 bases at V and 5 bases at J; junction bases unmatched: 12. The CDR3 length is 15 residues. The CDR3 sequence is CASNLAGIGSDEQYF. Here the CDR3 DNA reads TGCGCCAGCAACCTAGCGGGGATTGGGAGTGACGAGCAGTACTTC.

The CDR3 DNA reads TGTGCCAGCCAGTTACAAGGGACAAAGGAGCAGTACTTC. Translation gives CASQLQGTKEQYF. The chain is built from TRBV6-6 and TRBJ2-7; TRBD1 might be the D (6 bases). Trimming took off 8 bases at V and 7 bases at J, with 18 bases between the two ends. The germline V gene has CDR1 MNHNY and CDR2 SVGAGI (reference sequence). The CDR3 extends over 13 amino acids.

Here the CDR3 reads CASSIDVVGPGGTEAFF. The CDR3, as DNA: TGTGCCAGTAGTATAGATGTCGTAGGCCCAGGGGGAACTGAAGCTTTCTTT. The chain uses TRBV19 and TRBJ1-1, with 7 positions matching TRBD1. CDR3 length equals 17 residues. V gave up 0 bases and J gave up 5 bases; unmatched junction bases: 12. Germline V gene data show CDR1 as LNHDA and CDR2 as SQIVND (reference sequence).

The chain carries TRBV19 and TRBJ2-1; 8 bases agree with TRBD2. Trimming cost V 10 bases and J 5 bases; bases outside gene matches: 19. The CDR3 is made up of 17 amino acids. The germline CDR1 and CDR2 sequences are LNHDA and SQIVND (reference sequence). The CDR3 DNA reads as TGTGCCACCACCCGATTCTTTAGCGGGGCCCCTGACAATGAGCAGTTCTTC. It is translated as CATTRFFSGAPDNEQFF.

This chain links TRBV15 with TRBJ2-5; D gene unclear. Trimming left V 4 bases short and J 4 bases short, with 7 bases between. There are 12 residues in the CDR3. Germline values: CDR1 LNHNV, CDR2 YYDKDF (reference sequence). CDR3 residues: CATSTSRETQYF. CDR3 bases: TGTGCCACCAGCACCTCTCGAGAGACCCAGTACTTC.

The J gene is TRBJ2-5, the V gene TRBV19, with D tentatively TRBD1 (5 bases). Germline values: CDR1 LNHDA, CDR2 SQIVND (reference sequence). Trimming removed 3 bases at V and 5 bases at J, with 7 bases between. The CDR3 loop spans 12 amino acids. CDR3 residues: CASSISGETQYF. The CDR3 DNA reads as TGTGCCAGTAGTATCTCAGGGGAGACCCAGTACTTC.

This chain uses TRBV5-6 with TRBJ2-1; 7 bases line up with TRBD1. Germline CDR1 is SGHDT and CDR2 is YYEEEE. With V trimmed by 3 bases and J by 12 bases, 15 bases remained unmatched. There are 15 residues in the CDR3. CDR3 protein: CASSSLIFRTGSQFF. CDR3 nucleotide sequence: TGTGCCAGCAGCTCCCTGATATTTCGGACAGGCTCGCAGTTCTTC.

This clone was found a few times. The chain has TRBV4-2 and TRBJ2-7; D not certain. V shed 0 bases and J shed 2 bases, with 14 bases lying between them. The CDR3 length is 16 residues. The V gene's germline CDR1 is LGHNA and CDR2 YNFKEQ. The CDR3 bases are TGTGCCAGCAGCCAAGATATGAAAGGGTACGCCTACGAGCAGTACTTC. Its translation is CASSQDMKGYAYEQYF.

The chain joins TRBV27 to TRBJ2-5; 7 positions agree with TRBD2. From germline, CDR1 is MNHEY and CDR2 SMNVEV (reference sequence). V gave up 2 bases and J gave up 5 bases; unmatched junction bases: 8. The CDR3 contains 15 residues. The CDR3 DNA is TGTGCCAGCAGTTTACTTGGCGGGAGCGTTGAGACCCAGTACTTC. Residues: CASSLLGGSVETQYF.

The chain uses TRBV18 and TRBJ2-5; D gene unclear. This CDR3 region has 12 residues. CDR1 is KGHSH, CDR2 LQKENI, per germline. Trimming left V 3 bases short and J 0 bases short, with 2 bases between. In DNA form, the CDR3 reads TGTGCCAGCTCACCGTACCAAGAGACCCAGTACTTC. Translation gives CASSPYQETQYF.

This clone was seen once. For the CDR3, the DNA is TGCGCCAGCAGCTTCAGGACTAGCGGCAATGAGCAGTTCTTC. Translating it yields CASSFRTSGNEQFF. The V and J genes are TRBV5-1 and TRBJ2-1, with TRBD2 matching over 10 bases. The CDR3 consists of 14 residues. V dropped 2 bases and J dropped 6; count of bases not matched to a gene: 2. Germline CDR1 reads SGHRS; CDR2 reads YFSETQ.

For this clone: A read error may be the cause here, since a much bigger clone is one base away. The V gene is TRBV9, the J gene TRBJ1-2; tentatively, D is TRBD1 (5 bases). The CDR3 sequence is 13 residues long. V shed 4 bases and J shed 6 bases, with 13 bases lying between them. CDR1 and CDR2 (germline): SGDLS, YYNGEE. The CDR3: CASSLHSRDGYTF. CDR3 nucleotides: TGTGCCAGCAGCCTACATTCCAGGGATGGCTACACCTTC.

The gene calls are TRBV18 and TRBJ2-1; D gene unclear. Trimming took 1 base from V and 4 from J, leaving 5 bases between them. This CDR3 contains 13 residues. Germline-derived CDR1 and CDR2 are KGHSH and LQKENI. CDR3 residues: CASSPQGYNEQFF. The CDR3, as DNA: TGTGCCAGCTCACCACAGGGTTACAATGAGCAGTTCTTC.